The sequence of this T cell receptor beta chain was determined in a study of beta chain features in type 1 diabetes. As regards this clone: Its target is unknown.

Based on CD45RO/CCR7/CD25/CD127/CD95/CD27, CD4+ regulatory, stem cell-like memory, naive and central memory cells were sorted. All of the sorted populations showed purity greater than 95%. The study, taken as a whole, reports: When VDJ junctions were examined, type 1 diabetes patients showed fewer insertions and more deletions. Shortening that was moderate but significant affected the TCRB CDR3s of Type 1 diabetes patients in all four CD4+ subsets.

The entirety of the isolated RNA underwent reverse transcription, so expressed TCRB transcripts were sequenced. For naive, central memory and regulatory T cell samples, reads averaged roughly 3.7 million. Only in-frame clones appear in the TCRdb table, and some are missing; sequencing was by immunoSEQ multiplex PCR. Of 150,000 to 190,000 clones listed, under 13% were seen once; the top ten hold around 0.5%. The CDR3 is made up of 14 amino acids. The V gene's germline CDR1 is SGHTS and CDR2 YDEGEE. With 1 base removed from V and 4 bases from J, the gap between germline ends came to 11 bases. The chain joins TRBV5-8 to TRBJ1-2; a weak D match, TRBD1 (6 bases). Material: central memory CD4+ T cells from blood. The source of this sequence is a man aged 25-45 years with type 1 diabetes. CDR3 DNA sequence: TGTGCCAGCAGCTTGTCCAGGGGAATCTATGGCTACACCTTC. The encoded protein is CASSLSRGIYGYTF.